The 16 T cell receptor beta chains given below trace back to one sample, sequenced in a study of T cells after yellow fever vaccination. A single record per CDR3 protein comes from TCRdb applying MiXCR to the 5' RACE reads. The sample yields more than 95,000 distinct CDR3 sequences, about 16% seen once. Here the sequenced sample was CD8+ T cells sorted from PBMCs, taken 5 days after the yellow fever booster vaccination. Receptors were obtained from a man aged 18-30 years who received the YFV17D yellow fever vaccine.

This chain joins TRBV4-3 and TRBJ1-6, with D unclear. In germline, CDR1 is LGHNA, CDR2 YSLEER. The V and J ends lost 0 bases and 7 bases respectively, with 10 bases between them. The CDR3 extends over 15 amino acids. As DNA, the CDR3 is TGCGCCAGCAGCCAAGAGGAGGTCGCGAATTCACCCCTCCACTTT. Its protein product is CASSQEEVANSPLHF.

This chain's CDR3 is CSVSGKNTGELFF. The CDR3 DNA reads TGCAGCGTCTCCGGGAAGAACACCGGGGAGCTGTTTTTT. The chain combines TRBV29-1 with TRBJ2-2; D may be TRBD2 (5 bases). Germline lookup yields CDR1 SQVTM and CDR2 ANQGSEA. V was trimmed by 6 bases and J by 1 base, leaving 9 bases between them. The CDR3 length is 13 residues.

The J gene is TRBJ2-3, the V gene TRBV10-1; 9 bases map to TRBD1. The V gene end was trimmed by 7 bases and the J gene end by 2 bases; junction bases not matched to a gene: 7. Germline assignment: CDR1 WNHNN and CDR2 SYGVQD (reference sequence). The CDR3 extends over 15 amino acids. For the CDR3, the DNA is TGCGCCAGCACCCCGGGACAGGGACACACAGATACGCAGTATTTT. Amino acid sequence: CASTPGQGHTDTQYF.

This clonotype was detected only a few times. J is TRBJ2-3 and V is TRBV12-5, with D hard to call. The CDR3 runs to 16 residues. The V end was cut by 1 base, the J end by 1 base, with 12 bases between. Germline V gene lookup returns CDR1 LGHNT and CDR2 FRNRAP. In nucleotides, the CDR3 is TGTGCTAGTGGTTTGGAGGATCGGTATGGCACAGATACGCAGTATTTT. Its translation is CASGLEDRYGTDTQYF. The entire variable domain, with the rest obtained from reference TRBV12-5 and TRBJ2-3, is as follows: DARVTQTPRHKVTEMGQEVTMRCQPILGHNTVFWYRQTMMQGLELLAYFRNRAPLDDSGMPKDRFSAEMPDATLATLKIQPSEPRDSAVYFCASGLEDRYGTDTQYFGPGTRLTVL.

The V gene is TRBV7-9, the J gene TRBJ1-1; D unclear. The V end was cut by 4 bases, the J end by 1 base, with 19 bases between. Germline V gene data show CDR1 as SEHNR and CDR2 as FQNEAQ (reference sequence). The CDR3 loop spans 17 amino acids. CDR3 residues: CASSSTPTGGKNTEAFF. The CDR3, as DNA: TGTGCCAGCAGCTCGACCCCCACGGGAGGGAAGAACACTGAAGCTTTCTTT.

CDR3 amino acids: CASSQAQTRSDTQYF. CDR3 DNA sequence: TGTGCCAGCAGCCAAGCCCAGACTAGATCGGATACGCAGTATTTT. The V call is TRBV4-2, the J call TRBJ2-3, with D possibly being TRBD2 (6 bases). Trimming stripped 1 base from V and 6 bases from J, with 14 bases between. The CDR3 length is 15 residues. The germline V gene encodes CDR1 LGHNA and CDR2 YNFKEQ.

V and J are TRBV4-1 and TRBJ2-7; D might be TRBD2 (5 bases). V dropped 2 bases and J dropped 3 bases, with 14 bases sitting between them. CDR1 MGHRA and CDR2 YSYEKL come from the germline V gene. This CDR3 is 15 amino acids long. CDR3 sequence reads: CASSQTPSSYYEQYV. The CDR3 bases are TGCGCCAGCAGCCAAACCCCTAGCAGCTACTACGAGCAGTACGTC.

The gene calls are TRBV12-3 or TRBV12-4 and TRBJ1-6; TRBD1 aligns across 9 bases. The CDR3 runs 17 residues. The trim removed 5 bases at V and 7 bases at J, leaving 12 bases unmatched. DNA of the CDR3: TGTGCCAGCAGTCCCTCATTCTTAGACAGGGGGAATTCACCCCTCCACTTT. It encodes CASSPSFLDRGNSPLHF.

The V call is TRBV4-2, the J call TRBJ2-5; a weak D match, TRBD2 (6 bases). This CDR3 is 16 amino acids long. Germline lookup yields CDR1 LGHNA and CDR2 YNFKEQ. V was shortened by 4 bases and J by 7 bases, with 22 bases between the two germline ends. The CDR3 region is CASSPGEAGPPGTQYF. CDR3 DNA: TGTGCCAGCAGCCCCGGGGAGGCGGGACCCCCTGGGACCCAGTACTTC.

The chain recombines TRBV4-2 with TRBJ2-1; the D gene is possibly TRBD1 (5 bases). Between the trimmed V and J ends, which lost 0 bases and 8 bases, there was a span of 23 bases. The germline gives CDR1 LGHNA, CDR2 YNFKEQ. The CDR3 contains 18 residues. CDR3 nucleotides: TGTGCCAGCAGCCAAGATCGTAGGGGCAGCTTTTTGTCCGATGAGCAGTTCTTC. Protein product: CASSQDRRGSFLSDEQFF.

V and J are TRBV19 and TRBJ1-5; D is ambiguous. This CDR3 has 12 residues. Germline V gene data show CDR1 as LNHDA and CDR2 as SQIVND (reference sequence). Trimming cost V 4 bases and J 0 bases, with 1 base left between them. The CDR3 sequence is CASSTSNQPQHF. Here the CDR3 DNA reads TGTGCCAGTAGTACTAGCAATCAGCCCCAGCATTTT.

The V gene is TRBV7-9, the J gene TRBJ2-7; D is ambiguous. V was clipped by 5 bases and J by 3 bases, with 14 bases between them. CDR3 length equals 14 residues. Germline V CDR1 and CDR2: SEHNR, FQNEAQ (reference sequence). As DNA, the CDR3 is TGTGCCAGCAGCGACTCTAGGACGGTCTACGAGCAGTACGTC. Its translation: CASSDSRTVYEQYV.

Here the CDR3 DNA reads TGCAGTGCTAGAAGGGGAGGTCGGGACAGACTTAGCAATCAGCCCCAGCATTTT. Its protein is CSARRGGRDRLSNQPQHF. The chain is built from TRBV20-1 and TRBJ1-5, with 7 bases that match TRBD1. CDR3 size: 18 residues. The J segment lost 0 bases and the V segment lost 2 bases, leaving 13 bases of the junction unmatched. Per the germline V gene, CDR1 is DFQATT and CDR2 is SNEGSKA (reference sequence).

This clonotype was picked up a small number of times. The genes are TRBV5-1 and TRBJ2-7, with 7 positions matching TRBD1. V shed 2 bases and J 7 bases; nucleotides not matched to a gene: 9. This CDR3 has 14 amino acids. The V gene's germline CDR1 is SGHRS and CDR2 YFSETQ. CDR3 loop: CASSLGTATGEQYF. Written as DNA, the CDR3 is TGCGCCAGCAGCTTAGGGACAGCCACCGGGGAGCAGTACTTC.

This clonotype was detected only a few times. This rearrangement joins TRBV5-6 to TRBJ2-2; D gene uncertain. Germline V gene sequence: CDR1 SGHDT, CDR2 YYEEEE. With 5 bases removed from V and 8 bases from J, the gap between germline ends came to 10 bases. The CDR3 length is 12 residues. DNA for the CDR3: TGTGCCAGCAGTTACCTACCTGGGGAGCTGTTTTTT. Translating gives CASSYLPGELFF.

The CDR3 bases are TGCGCCAGCACGTATGGGGGGCCGAACACCGGGGAGCTGTTTTTT. This codes for CASTYGGPNTGELFF. The chain recombines TRBV5-1 with TRBJ2-2; D possibly uses TRBD1 or TRBD2 (6 bases each). Germline V gives CDR1 SGHRS, CDR2 YFSETQ. There are 15 residues in the CDR3. Trimming shortened V by 6 bases and J by 0 bases, and 12 bases separated the two germline ends.